In this sample, the clone carrying this TCR beta chain turned up many times. No antigen is known for it. This specimen comes from a study of CD8 T cells in ankylosing spondylitis. Study conclusions and caveats: Clones tied to disease were said to be significantly enriched in matched ankylosing spondylitis synovial fluid.

CDR1 is MNHEY, CDR2 SMNVEV, per germline (reference sequence). This CDR3 contains 15 residues. V lost 6 bases and J lost 5; bases outside the gene matches: 6. Library preparation for TCR beta used quantitative 5'-RACE with molecular barcodes. One entry per CDR3 protein results from TCRdb running MiXCR on the 5' RACE reads. The table records 150,000 to 200,000 distinct CDR3 sequences, about a sixth of them present only once. This clonotype was obtained from a male donor with ankylosing spondylitis or in good health (not recorded which). The material sequenced was blood, either unsorted or a sorted T cell fraction (not recorded which). V usage is TRBV27 and J usage is TRBJ2-1; TRBD2 matches 11 bases. CDR3 loop: CASSLLAGVHNEQFF. CDR3 sequence (DNA): TGTGCCAGCAGCCTACTAGCGGGAGTCCACAATGAGCAGTTCTTC.